This T cell receptor beta chain stems from a study of OX40 agonist ivuxolimab in advanced cancers. The overall study: Every 2 weeks, patients got intravenous ivuxolimab at one of six dose levels (0.01-10 mg/kg). Dose-escalation subjects each had hepatocellular carcinoma, melanoma, renal cell or head and neck cancer.

Broader study findings: Expanded peripheral T-cell antigen specificity went undetermined.

Here immunoSEQ multiplex PCR was the method, and the copy in TCRdb shows in-frame clones only, minus some. The table shows roughly 70,000 clones, with approximately 78% occurring only once. This clone has a handful of counts. Antigen unknown. This sample comprised CD4+ or CD8+ T cells sorted from blood, obtained in a trial of the OX40 agonist ivuxolimab. The clonotype comes from an adult with an advanced solid tumor such as melanoma, head and neck, liver or kidney cancer.

The chain's CDR3 is CASSVGPAGVADTQYF. The CDR3 nucleotides are TGTGCCAGCAGCGTAGGCCCAGCGGGAGTGGCAGATACGCAGTATTTT. The chain has TRBV9 and TRBJ2-3; 8 nucleotides agree with TRBD2. The CDR3 contains 16 residues. Trimming cost V 0 bases and J 4 bases; bases outside gene matches: 7. CDR1 and CDR2 from the germline V gene are SGDLS and YYNGEE.